This T cell receptor (beta chain) came from a study of blood T cell repertoires in COVID-19. Study at large: Whether acute or convalescent, the COVID-19 samples came from the United States, Italy and Spain.

V was clipped by 1 base and J by 3 bases; unmatched bases: 4. Germline CDR1 and CDR2: KGHSH and LQKENI. The CDR3 totals 17 residues. Enrolled during active infection, Seattle patients were then followed longitudinally. Per the study methods: Quantification of nucleated cells was approximated via reference gene primer amplification. Sequencing was performed with immunoSEQ multiplex PCR; in TCRdb, only in-frame clones are kept and a portion is missing. That table furnishes V, J and clone size, whereas the DNA furnished D and trimming. The table has around 140,000 clones, about 88% seen once; the top ten hold 2.5% to 3%.

This receptor was taken from a human donor with COVID-19, enrolled during active disease. The donor label of this sample is uncertain. Material for sequencing was peripheral blood. The chain links TRBV18 to TRBJ2-3; 13 bases are a match to TRBD2. This CDR3 reads CASSPRGLAGDTDTQYF. CDR3 in DNA: TGTGCCAGCTCACCACGTGGACTAGCGGGAGATACAGATACGCAGTATTTT.